Shown below are 11 T cell receptor beta chains from a single sample sequenced in a study of identical twins. Via MiXCR, TCRdb re-called the 5' RACE reads, giving one row per CDR3 protein. Among about 260,000 distinct CDR3 sequences listed, about 7% were seen once. A further study also used this sample, focusing on yellow fever vaccine responses in identical twins.

Sample: memory (CD45RO+) T cells sorted from blood. The receptors originated from a woman between 18 and 30 years old in good health.

This clonotype was recorded many times. DNA for the CDR3: TGTGCCAGCCGCCCCGGGGGAAACACTGAAGCTTTCTTT. It specifies CASRPGGNTEAFF. The rearrangement links TRBV12-3 or TRBV12-4 to TRBJ1-1, with a weak D call TRBD1 (5 bases). Trimming cost V 8 bases and J 2 bases, with 12 bases left between them. The CDR3 totals 13 residues.

This clonotype came up many times. The rearrangement joins TRBV6-2 or TRBV6-3 to TRBJ2-3; D is ambiguous. There are 16 residues in the CDR3. V was shortened by 0 bases and J by 0 bases, with 10 bases between the two germline ends. The germline gives CDR1 MNHEY, CDR2 SVGEGT. The CDR3 DNA is TGTGCCAGCAGTTACTCGGTGCCCCTCAGCACAGATACGCAGTATTTT. Amino acid sequence: CASSYSVPLSTDTQYF.

This clonotype was found many times. The J gene is TRBJ2-3, the V gene TRBV5-1, with a weak D call TRBD2 (6 bases). Trimming removed 2 bases from V and 4 bases from J, with 17 bases in between. Germline CDR1 and CDR2: SGHRS and YFSETQ. The CDR3 consists of 16 residues. The DNA for the CDR3 is TGCGCCAGCAGCTTTGAGTTCGGGGGTTTGGCAGATACGCAGTATTTT. Its protein is CASSFEFGGLADTQYF. The variable domain in full, completed from reference TRBV5-1 and TRBJ2-3, reads KAGVTQTPRYLIKTRGQQVTLSCSPISGHRSVSWYQQTPGQGLQFLFEYFSETQRNKGNFPGRFSGRQFSNSRSEMNVSTLELGDSALYLCASSFEFGGLADTQYFGPGTRLTVL.

This clonotype appeared many times. The V and J genes are TRBV20-1 and TRBJ2-5; TRBD2 agrees at 7 bases. V lost 7 bases and J lost 5; bases outside the gene matches: 1. This CDR3 has 10 amino acids. The germline gives CDR1 DFQATT, CDR2 SNEGSKA (reference sequence). In nucleotides, the CDR3 is TGCAGTGGGGGGGGGGAGACCCAGTACTTC. This translates into CSGGGETQYF.

The rearrangement links TRBV29-1 to TRBJ2-7; TRBD1 matches at 8 bases. The V gene's germline CDR1 is SQVTM and CDR2 ANQGSEA. The CDR3 runs to 12 residues. J lost 0 bases, V lost 7 bases, and 2 bases had no gene match. CDR3 bases: TGCAGCGGCAGGGGGCTCTCCTACGAGCAGTACTTC. Translating gives CSGRGLSYEQYF.

This clonotype was seen at least ten times. The CDR3 DNA reads as TGTGCCAGCAGCTTTAAAACAGGGGTCTACGAGCAGTACTTC. Protein sequence: CASSFKTGVYEQYF. This rearrangement joins TRBV5-6 to TRBJ2-7, with TRBD1 matching 7 bases. The CDR3 covers 14 residues. Per germline, CDR1 SGHDT and CDR2 YYEEEE. The J segment lost 3 bases and the V segment lost 2 bases, leaving 5 bases of the junction unmatched.

The chain employs TRBV18 and TRBJ2-3; D is uncertain. V dropped 3 bases and J dropped 6 bases, with 10 bases sitting between them. Looked up from germline, CDR1 is KGHSH and CDR2 is LQKENI. CDR3 size: 13 residues. CDR3 DNA sequence: TGTGCCAGCTCACCGACTGAGTACGATACGCAGTATTTT. Translating it yields CASSPTEYDTQYF.

This clonotype has more than one count but fewer than ten. The chain carries TRBV6-1 and TRBJ1-1, with TRBD1 matching over 9 bases. The trim removed 7 bases at V and 1 base at J, leaving 7 bases unmatched. The CDR3 has 15 amino acids. Germline-derived CDR1 and CDR2 are MNHNS and SASEGT. The CDR3 is CASTDLDRGNTEAFF. The CDR3 nucleotides read TGTGCCAGCACGGACCTGGACAGGGGGAACACTGAAGCTTTCTTT.

The V call is TRBV5-5, the J call TRBJ1-2; 7 bases are shared with TRBD1. The CDR3 consists of 15 residues. The germline CDR1 and CDR2 sequences are SGHKS and YYEKEE (reference sequence). With V trimmed by 2 bases and J by 4 bases, 8 bases remained unmatched. CDR3 in amino acids: CASSFTDGTVYGYTF. DNA for the CDR3: TGTGCCAGCAGCTTTACTGACGGGACAGTCTATGGCTACACCTTC.

The rearrangement joins TRBV7-9 to TRBJ1-2, with D tentatively TRBD1 (6 bases). The germline CDR1 and CDR2 sequences are SEHNR and FQNEAQ (reference sequence). V was cut by 7 bases and J by 3 bases, with 15 bases left in between. This CDR3 comprises 14 residues. The CDR3 DNA is TGTGCCAGCACCAAAGGGGGGCGCGACTATGGCTACACCTTC. The encoded protein is CASTKGGRDYGYTF.

This clonotype occurred many times. The J gene is TRBJ1-6, the V gene TRBV20-1; D not certain. This CDR3 contains 12 residues. With 1 base removed from V and 8 bases from J, the gap between germline ends came to 6 bases. Germline V gene lookup returns CDR1 DFQATT and CDR2 SNEGSKA (reference sequence). Here the CDR3 DNA reads TGCAGTGCTAGAGCTGGGGATTCACCCCTCCACTTT. Translated, it gives CSARAGDSPLHF.